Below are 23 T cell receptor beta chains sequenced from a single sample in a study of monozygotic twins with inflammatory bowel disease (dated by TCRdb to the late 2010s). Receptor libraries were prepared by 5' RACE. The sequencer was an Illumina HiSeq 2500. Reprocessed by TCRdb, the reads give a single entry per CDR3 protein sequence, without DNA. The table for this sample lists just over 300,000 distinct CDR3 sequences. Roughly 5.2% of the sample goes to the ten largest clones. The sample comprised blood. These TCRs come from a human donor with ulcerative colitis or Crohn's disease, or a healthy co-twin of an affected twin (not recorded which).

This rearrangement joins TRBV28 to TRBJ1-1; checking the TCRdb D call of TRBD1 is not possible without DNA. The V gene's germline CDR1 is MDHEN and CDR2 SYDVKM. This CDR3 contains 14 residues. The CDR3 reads CASSLPGIWAEAFF.

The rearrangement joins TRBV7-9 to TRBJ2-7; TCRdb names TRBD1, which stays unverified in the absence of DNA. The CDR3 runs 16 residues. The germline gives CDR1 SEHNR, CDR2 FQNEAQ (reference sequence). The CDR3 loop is CASSTHRGRSVYEQYF.

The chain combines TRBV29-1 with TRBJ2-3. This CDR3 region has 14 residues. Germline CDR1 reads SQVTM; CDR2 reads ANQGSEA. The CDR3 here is CSVEEFAIGDTQYF.

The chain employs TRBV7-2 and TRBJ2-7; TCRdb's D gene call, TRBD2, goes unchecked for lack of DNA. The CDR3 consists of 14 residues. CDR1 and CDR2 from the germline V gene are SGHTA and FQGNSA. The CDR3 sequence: CASSLMKGTYEQYF.

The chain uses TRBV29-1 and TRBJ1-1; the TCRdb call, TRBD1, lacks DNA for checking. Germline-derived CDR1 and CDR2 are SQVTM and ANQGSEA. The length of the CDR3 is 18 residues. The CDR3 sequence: CSVEKVRTSGVLRTEAFF.

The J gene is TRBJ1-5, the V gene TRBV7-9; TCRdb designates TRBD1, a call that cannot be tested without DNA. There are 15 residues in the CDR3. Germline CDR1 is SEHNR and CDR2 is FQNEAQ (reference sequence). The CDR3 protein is CASSLDGTGSQPQHF.

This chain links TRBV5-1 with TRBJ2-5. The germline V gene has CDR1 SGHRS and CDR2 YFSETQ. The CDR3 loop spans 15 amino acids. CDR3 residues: CASSLARRTQETQYF.

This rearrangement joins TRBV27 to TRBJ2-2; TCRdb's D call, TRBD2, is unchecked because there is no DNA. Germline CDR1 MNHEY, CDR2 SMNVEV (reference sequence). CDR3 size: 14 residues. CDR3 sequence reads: CASSFRRGAGELFF.

Here the CDR3 reads CASSGGQGRVGYTF. The V call is TRBV25-1, the J call TRBJ1-2; no DNA is available, so the TRBD1 call from TCRdb remains unchecked. The CDR3 spans 14 residues. Germline V gene data show CDR1 as MGHDK and CDR2 as SYGVNS.

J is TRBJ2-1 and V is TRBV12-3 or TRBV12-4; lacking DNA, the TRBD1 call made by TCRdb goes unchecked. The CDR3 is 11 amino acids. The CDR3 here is CASSPGAEQFF.

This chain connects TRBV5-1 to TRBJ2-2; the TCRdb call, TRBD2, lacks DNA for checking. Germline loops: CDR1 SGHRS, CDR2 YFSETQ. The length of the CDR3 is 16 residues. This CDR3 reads CASSTTSGLNTGELFF.

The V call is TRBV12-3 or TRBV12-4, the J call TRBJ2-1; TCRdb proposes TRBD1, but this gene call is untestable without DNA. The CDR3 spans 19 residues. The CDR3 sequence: CASSVGAGAEIAAYNEQFF.

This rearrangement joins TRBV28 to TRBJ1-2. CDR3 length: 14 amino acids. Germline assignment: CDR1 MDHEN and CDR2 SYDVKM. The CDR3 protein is CASSLMDRNYGYTF.

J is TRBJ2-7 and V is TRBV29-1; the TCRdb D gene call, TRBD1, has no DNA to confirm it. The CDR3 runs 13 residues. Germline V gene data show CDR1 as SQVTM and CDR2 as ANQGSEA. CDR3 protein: CSVVSWTAGEQYF.

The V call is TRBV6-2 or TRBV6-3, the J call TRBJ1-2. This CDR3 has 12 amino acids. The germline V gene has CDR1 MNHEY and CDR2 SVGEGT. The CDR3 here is CASSSLTYGYTF.

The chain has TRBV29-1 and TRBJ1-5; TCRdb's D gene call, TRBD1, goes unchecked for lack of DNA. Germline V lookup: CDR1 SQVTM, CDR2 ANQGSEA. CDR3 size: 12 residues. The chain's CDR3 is CSVREGNQPQHF.

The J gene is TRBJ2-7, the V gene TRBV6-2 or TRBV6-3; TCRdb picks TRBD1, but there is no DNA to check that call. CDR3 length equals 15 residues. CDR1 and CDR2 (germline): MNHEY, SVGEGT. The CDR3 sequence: CASSYSVRGSGEQYF.

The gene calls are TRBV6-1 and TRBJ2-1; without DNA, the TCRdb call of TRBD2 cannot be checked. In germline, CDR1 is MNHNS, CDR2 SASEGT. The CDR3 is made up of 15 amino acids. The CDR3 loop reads CASSPAGVRPGEQFF.

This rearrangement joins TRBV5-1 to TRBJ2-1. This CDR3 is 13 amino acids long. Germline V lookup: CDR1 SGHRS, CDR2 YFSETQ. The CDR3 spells CASSLILGDEQFF.

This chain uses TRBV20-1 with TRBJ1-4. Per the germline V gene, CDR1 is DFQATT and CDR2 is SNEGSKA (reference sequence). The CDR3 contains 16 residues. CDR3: CSAINARGRSNEKLFF.

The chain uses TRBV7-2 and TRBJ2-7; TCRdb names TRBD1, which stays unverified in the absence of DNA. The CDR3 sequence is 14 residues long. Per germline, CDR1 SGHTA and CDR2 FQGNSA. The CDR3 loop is CASSAPPQGHEQYF.

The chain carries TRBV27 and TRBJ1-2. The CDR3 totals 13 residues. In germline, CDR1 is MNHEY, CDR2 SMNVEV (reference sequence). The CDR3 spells CASSFGSNYGYTF.

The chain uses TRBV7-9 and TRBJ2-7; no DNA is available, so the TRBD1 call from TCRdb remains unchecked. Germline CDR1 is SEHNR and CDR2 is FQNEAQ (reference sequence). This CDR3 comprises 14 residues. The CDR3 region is CASSLGGTLLEQYF.